The next 17 T cell receptor beta chains were all read from a single sample in a study of identical twins. TCRdb reprocessed the 5' RACE reads with MiXCR, giving one entry per CDR3 protein. The sample shows 400,000 to 500,000 distinct CDR3 sequences, roughly 20% of them seen only once. The sequenced sample was naive T cells sorted from blood. The source is a man aged 50 to 59 in good health.

The chain uses TRBV7-9 and TRBJ2-3; 10 nucleotides match TRBD2. After removal of 1 base from V and 6 bases from J, the junction contained 10 bases not matched to a gene. Germline CDR1 reads SEHNR; CDR2 reads FQNEAQ (reference sequence). CDR3 size: 17 residues. The CDR3: CASSLDLSSGSHDTQYF. For the CDR3, the DNA is TGTGCCAGCAGCTTAGACCTGTCTAGCGGGAGTCATGATACGCAGTATTTT.

This clonotype was picked up a small number of times. The chain carries TRBV5-1 and TRBJ2-7, with D unresolved. The germline V gene encodes CDR1 SGHRS and CDR2 YFSETQ. The ends were cut back, 1 base at V and 3 bases at J, with 11 bases in the middle. CDR3 length equals 14 residues. CDR3 coding DNA: TGCGCCAGCAGCTTGTTGTGGCAGGACTACGAGCAGTACTTC. Translating it yields CASSLLWQDYEQYF.

The V and J genes are TRBV20-1 and TRBJ2-1; 10 bases agree with TRBD2. V was clipped by 1 base and J by 8 bases; unmatched bases: 8. CDR3 length: 15 amino acids. Germline-derived CDR1 and CDR2 are DFQATT and SNEGSKA (reference sequence). In DNA, the CDR3 is TGCAGTGCTAGAGTGGCTAGCGGGGGCGTCGATGAGCAGTTCTTC. As protein: CSARVASGGVDEQFF.

The chain uses TRBV7-9 and TRBJ2-2; D is possibly TRBD1 (6 bases). V was shortened by 3 bases and J by 5 bases, with 13 bases between the two germline ends. Germline CDR1 is SEHNR and CDR2 is FQNEAQ (reference sequence). This CDR3 is built from 15 residues. CDR3 sequence: CASSFSGARTGELFF. The CDR3 DNA is TGTGCCAGCAGCTTTTCAGGGGCGCGAACCGGGGAGCTGTTTTTT.

This clonotype was counted many times. The chain has TRBV6-1 and TRBJ1-3; 9 positions match TRBD1. The CDR3 runs 16 residues. V trimming: 6 bases; J trimming: 0 bases; junction bases outside the gene matches: 6. The V gene's germline CDR1 is MNHNS and CDR2 SASEGT. DNA of the CDR3: TGTGCCAGCAGCCGTACAGGGGGCTTCTCTGGAAACACCATATATTTT. This codes for CASSRTGGFSGNTIYF.

This rearrangement joins TRBV10-3 to TRBJ2-1; TRBD2 matches at 16 bases. V was pared by 6 bases and J by 14 bases, with 7 bases of the junction left unmatched. The CDR3 has 14 residues. Germline V gene lookup returns CDR1 ENHRY and CDR2 SYGVKD. CDR3 coding DNA: TGTGCCATCAGGACGGGACTAGCGGGAGGGCCAGAGTTCTTC. Protein product: CAIRTGLAGGPEFF.

This clonotype appeared a few times. This chain's CDR3 is CSALRGGPGDTQYF. DNA of the CDR3: TGCAGTGCCCTCCGGGGGGGTCCCGGGGATACGCAGTATTTT. The J gene is TRBJ2-3, the V gene TRBV20-1; TRBD2 aligns across 8 bases. Germline CDR1 and CDR2: DFQATT and SNEGSKA (reference sequence). The CDR3 extends over 14 amino acids. Germline trimming cut 6 bases from V and 6 bases from J; bases unmatched to any gene: 11.

At least ten counts were recorded for this clonotype. The chain links TRBV11-2 to TRBJ2-3; no clear D gene. V was shortened by 5 bases and J by 4 bases, with 10 bases between the two germline ends. The CDR3 contains 13 residues. Germline CDR1 reads SGHAT; CDR2 reads FQNNGV. The CDR3 DNA follows: TGTGCCAGCAGCACCTCAGAGTCAGATACGCAGTATTTT. It specifies CASSTSESDTQYF.

The chain recombines TRBV6-1 with TRBJ1-5, with 10 bases that match TRBD1. The germline CDR1 and CDR2 sequences are MNHNS and SASEGT. V lost 6 bases, J lost 3 bases, and 5 bases stayed unmatched. The CDR3 loop spans 15 amino acids. The CDR3 here is CASSPTGGNNQPQHF. CDR3 bases: TGTGCCAGCAGCCCGACAGGGGGCAACAATCAGCCCCAGCATTTT.

The rearrangement links TRBV6-1 to TRBJ1-3; the match to TRBD1 covers 8 bases. The V gene's germline CDR1 is MNHNS and CDR2 SASEGT. The CDR3 is 15 residues long. V trimming: 7 bases; J trimming: 11 bases; junction bases outside the gene matches: 16. The CDR3 coding sequence is TGTGCCAGCACCTCCGGGACAGGCAGGGGAAGCGCCATATATTTT. It is translated as CASTSGTGRGSAIYF.

This clonotype was counted many times. The chain uses TRBV28 and TRBJ2-4; a possible D gene is TRBD1 (6 bases). Looked up from germline, CDR1 is MDHEN and CDR2 is SYDVKM. The CDR3 is made up of 15 amino acids. V was pared by 7 bases and J by 1 base, with 14 bases between. The CDR3 is CASTQGLGAKNIQYF. As DNA, the CDR3 is TGTGCCAGCACACAGGGTTTGGGGGCCAAAAACATTCAGTACTTC.

This clonotype was found a few times. This chain uses TRBV7-2 with TRBJ2-1; unclear D gene. Per germline, CDR1 SGHTA and CDR2 FQGNSA. This CDR3 contains 14 residues. V was shortened by 3 bases and J by 4 bases, with 10 bases between the two germline ends. This CDR3 reads CASSFSTGYNEQFF. The DNA of the CDR3 is TGTGCCAGCAGCTTTTCGACTGGTTACAATGAGCAGTTCTTC.

This clonotype came up a few times. This rearrangement joins TRBV11-2 to TRBJ2-1; tentatively, D is TRBD1 (5 bases). V lost 3 bases and J lost 3, with 9 bases in between. CDR3 length equals 14 residues. The germline gives CDR1 SGHAT, CDR2 FQNNGV. The CDR3 reads CASSLQGDYNEQFF. CDR3 DNA: TGTGCCAGCAGCTTGCAGGGCGACTACAATGAGCAGTTCTTC.

This clonotype has only a few counts. V gene TRBV11-2 combines with J gene TRBJ1-4; 7 positions agree with TRBD1. CDR1 and CDR2 from the germline V gene are SGHAT and FQNNGV. This CDR3 comprises 14 residues. J gave up 8 bases and V 6 bases, and 9 bases lay outside the gene matches. The CDR3 sequence: CASRSGTESEKLFF. CDR3 coding DNA: TGTGCCAGCAGGTCCGGGACAGAGAGCGAAAAACTGTTTTTT. Full variable domain (remainder filled in from reference TRBV11-2 and TRBJ1-4): EAGVAQSPRYKIIEKRQSVAFWCNPISGHATLYWYQQILGQGPKLLIQFQNNGVVDDSQLPKDRFSAERLKGVDSTLKIQPAKLEDSAVYLCASRSGTESEKLFFGSGTQLSVL.

The sample holds one count of this clonotype. The J gene is TRBJ1-2, the V gene TRBV7-9, with 9 positions matching TRBD1. V lost 5 bases to trimming and J lost 8 bases; unmatched junction nucleotides: 12. The germline CDR1 and CDR2 sequences are SEHNR and FQNEAQ (reference sequence). The CDR3 sequence is 15 residues long. CDR3 nucleotides: TGTGCCAGCAGCGAGGGACAGGGCGATGGGGAAGGCTACACCTTC. It is translated as CASSEGQGDGEGYTF.

This clonotype has more than one count but fewer than ten. The chain is built from TRBV10-3 and TRBJ2-3, with D perhaps TRBD2 (6 bases). The CDR3 loop spans 14 amino acids. Germline V CDR1 and CDR2: ENHRY, SYGVKD. V was pared by 3 bases and J by 3 bases, with 10 bases between. CDR3 DNA: TGTGCCATCAGTGATATCGGGGGTACAGATACGCAGTATTTT. Amino acids: CAISDIGGTDTQYF.

This clonotype was found many times. CDR3 coding DNA: TGTGCCAGCAGTTACACGGGGAATCCCTACAATGAGCAGTTCTTC. Translated, it gives CASSYTGNPYNEQFF. The gene calls are TRBV6-5 and TRBJ2-1, with TRBD2 as a possible D gene (5 bases). The CDR3 consists of 15 residues. Germline CDR1 and CDR2: MNHEY and SVGAGI. V dropped 2 bases and J dropped 2 bases, with 10 bases sitting between them.